Below, 26 T cell receptor beta chains from the same sample are listed, as sequenced in a study of T cells in Graves' hyperthyroidism and ophthalmopathy. Template material for amplifying TCR beta CDR3 regions consisted of RNA transcripts. Carried out on the TCR CDR3, a first-round RT-PCR used the HTBI primer set. MiXCR, applied by TCRdb to the multiplex PCR reads, yields one record per CDR3 protein. Among about half a million distinct CDR3 sequences listed, 20% were seen once. Sequenced input: blood. All receptors come from a man between 35 and 55 years old with Graves' ophthalmopathy.

This chain joins TRBV14 and TRBJ1-1; D gene ambiguous. Germline lookup yields CDR1 SGHDN and CDR2 FVKESK. V dropped 8 bases and J dropped 3 bases, with 22 bases sitting between them. This CDR3 has 16 residues. The CDR3: CASPIPQILRDTEAFF. Here the CDR3 DNA reads TGTGCCAGCCCCATACCGCAGATCTTGAGGGACACTGAAGCTTTCTTT.

This clonotype was detected only a few times. The chain links TRBV7-9 to TRBJ2-7; possibly TRBD2 for D (6 bases). Germline CDR1 reads SEHNR; CDR2 reads FQNEAQ (reference sequence). The length of the CDR3 is 15 residues. Trimming took off 2 bases at V and 0 bases at J, with 11 bases between the two ends. The CDR3 region is CASSLSGSSSYEQYF. The CDR3 DNA reads TGTGCCAGCAGCTTATCCGGGAGCAGCTCCTACGAGCAGTACTTC.

V gene TRBV5-1 combines with J gene TRBJ1-4, with D possibly matching TRBD1 (5 bases). Germline V gives CDR1 SGHRS, CDR2 YFSETQ. The CDR3 contains 15 residues. The ends were cut back, 6 bases at V and 0 bases at J, with 12 bases in the middle. CDR3 region: CASNLGDATNEKLFF. CDR3 DNA: TGCGCCAGCAACCTAGGGGATGCAACTAATGAAAAACTGTTTTTT.

Only a few counts were recorded for this clonotype. The chain uses TRBV12-3 or TRBV12-4 and TRBJ2-7, with 12 bases identical to TRBD2. CDR3 size: 14 residues. The ends lost 6 bases at V and 5 bases at J; junction bases unmatched: 5. CDR3 loop: CASSPTSGSDEQYF. The CDR3 DNA reads TGTGCCAGCAGCCCGACTAGCGGGAGTGACGAGCAGTACTTC.

This clonotype was picked up many times. This chain links TRBV11-2 with TRBJ2-5, with 10 bases lining up with TRBD1. This CDR3 region has 16 residues. J was trimmed by 5 bases and V by 5 bases; bases with no gene match: 11. Looked up from germline, CDR1 is SGHAT and CDR2 is FQNNGV. As DNA, the CDR3 is TGTGCCAGCAGCCCTACTCGGGACAGGGGCCCTGAGACCCAGTACTTC. Translating gives CASSPTRDRGPETQYF.

The sample holds many counts of this clonotype. The gene calls are TRBV2 and TRBJ1-5; D is perhaps TRBD1 (6 bases). V shed 4 bases and J shed 4 bases, with 11 bases lying between them. Germline V gives CDR1 SNHLY, CDR2 FYNNEI. The CDR3 has 14 amino acids. The CDR3 DNA sequence: TGTGCCAGCAGTGGGGGCAGGGGAAATCAGCCCCAGCATTTT. Protein product: CASSGGRGNQPQHF.

This clonotype was seen ten or more times. This chain joins TRBV5-1 and TRBJ2-1, with D uncertain. The V end was cut by 1 base, the J end by 0 bases, with 14 bases between. The CDR3 extends over 17 amino acids. Germline V lookup: CDR1 SGHRS, CDR2 YFSETQ. CDR3 in amino acids: CASSLYARLSSYNEQFF. The CDR3 DNA follows: TGCGCCAGCAGCTTGTATGCACGGCTGAGCTCCTACAATGAGCAGTTCTTC.

The genes are TRBV20-1 and TRBJ2-6, with D possibly TRBD2 on 6 matching bases. CDR3 length: 15 amino acids. The germline V gene encodes CDR1 DFQATT and CDR2 SNEGSKA (reference sequence). The germline V and J ends were trimmed by 3 bases and 5 bases, with 14 bases remaining between them. The CDR3: CSASPGGVRANVLTF. The DNA for the CDR3 is TGCAGTGCTAGTCCCGGAGGGGTAAGGGCCAACGTCCTGACTTTC.

This clonotype was recorded a few times. V is TRBV7-9 and J is TRBJ1-2, with D tentatively TRBD1 (5 bases). Trimming took off 4 bases at V and 1 base at J, with 19 bases between the two ends. CDR3 length: 17 amino acids. Germline values: CDR1 SEHNR, CDR2 FQNEAQ (reference sequence). As DNA, the CDR3 is TGTGCCAGCAGCTCGCAGGGCGCAGGGCGGAGTAACTATGGCTACACCTTC. This translates into CASSSQGAGRSNYGYTF.

In this sample, this clonotype turned up many times. J is TRBJ1-1 and V is TRBV2; D is unclear. This CDR3 is built from 16 residues. Per germline, CDR1 SNHLY and CDR2 FYNNEI. With 0 bases removed from V and 2 bases from J, the gap between germline ends came to 13 bases. The CDR3 here is CASSEALGLRNTEAFF. CDR3 bases: TGTGCCAGCAGTGAAGCGCTTGGGTTGCGCAACACTGAAGCTTTCTTT.

This clonotype was seen many times. The V call is TRBV7-2, the J call TRBJ1-4; D may be TRBD1 (5 bases). Germline CDR1 and CDR2: SGHTA and FQGNSA. There are 17 residues in the CDR3. V was cut by 4 bases and J by 0 bases, with 15 bases left in between. CDR3 region: CASSSGDGYSTNEKLFF. CDR3 nucleotides: TGTGCCAGCAGCTCCGGGGACGGGTACTCAACTAATGAAAAACTGTTTTTT.

This clonotype appeared many times. The chain has TRBV7-8 and TRBJ1-5; D unresolved. CDR1 and CDR2 (germline): SGHVS, FQNEAQ. Trimming left V 4 bases short and J 5 bases short, with 15 bases between. CDR3 length: 15 amino acids. CDR3 sequence: CASSSSGGRDQPQHF. As DNA, the CDR3 is TGTGCCAGCAGCTCTTCGGGAGGCCGCGATCAGCCCCAGCATTTT.

This clonotype has only one observation. A much bigger clone sits one base away, suggesting this may be a read error. The chain joins TRBV28 to TRBJ2-3, with D uncertain. V lost 8 bases and J 1 base, leaving 16 bases between the germline ends. The CDR3 loop spans 15 amino acids. Germline CDR1 MDHEN, CDR2 SYDVKM. CDR3: CASGRLWVGTDTQYF. The CDR3 bases are TGTGCCAGCGGAAGGTTGTGGGTGGGCACAGATACGCAGTATTTT. Full variable domain (rest looked up from reference TRBV28 and TRBJ2-3): DVKVTQSSRYLVKRTGEKVFLECVQDMDHENMFWYRQDPGLGLRLIYFSYDVKMKEKGDIPEGYSVSREKKERFSLILESASTNQTSMYLCASGRLWVGTDTQYFGPGTRLTVL.

The J gene is TRBJ2-3, the V gene TRBV30; 9 bases are a match to TRBD1. Germline V gives CDR1 GTSNPN, CDR2 SVGIG (reference sequence). The ends lost 5 bases at V and 5 bases at J; junction bases unmatched: 11. The CDR3 has 15 amino acids. The CDR3 reads CAWANTGGAVDTQYF. CDR3 coding DNA: TGTGCCTGGGCTAACACAGGGGGCGCGGTAGATACGCAGTATTTT.

The V call is TRBV7-8, the J call TRBJ1-4; D may be TRBD1 (5 bases). Between the trimmed V and J ends, which lost 4 bases and 7 bases, there was a span of 22 bases. CDR1 SGHVS and CDR2 FQNEAQ come from the germline V gene. This CDR3 comprises 17 residues. Written as DNA, the CDR3 is TGTGCCAGCAGCTCTCACCTTGTAGGGGTAGATGGTGAAAAACTGTTTTTT. The encoded protein is CASSSHLVGVDGEKLFF.

Only a few counts were recorded for this clonotype. The CDR3 sequence: CASSYSRQGRADTQYF. The CDR3 nucleotides are TGTGCCAGCAGTTACTCGAGACAGGGGCGTGCAGATACGCAGTATTTT. The chain has TRBV6-6 and TRBJ2-3, with TRBD1 identical over 8 bases. Trimming took 0 bases from V and 4 from J; bases not matched to a gene: 6. In germline, CDR1 is MNHNY, CDR2 SVGAGI (reference sequence). The CDR3 is 16 residues long.

This clonotype was found many times. The CDR3 sequence: CASSVSDRGYNEQFF. Written as DNA, the CDR3 is TGTGCCAGCAGCGTATCGGACAGGGGCTACAATGAGCAGTTCTTC. V and J are TRBV7-8 and TRBJ2-1; TRBD1 matches at 9 bases. The CDR3 contains 15 residues. Trimming at V came to 5 bases and at J to 3 bases, leaving 5 bases not matched to a gene. CDR1 is SGHVS and CDR2 is FQNEAQ in the germline V gene.

As regards this clonotype: A much larger clone differs by one base, so this may be a read error. This sequence joins TRBV12-3 or TRBV12-4 and TRBJ1-5, with TRBD1 matching over 7 bases. The CDR3 is 14 residues long. CDR3 coding DNA: TGTACCAGCAGTTATACAGGGGGCAATCAGCCCCAGCATTTT. This codes for CTSSYTGGNQPQHF.

This clonotype was found many times. The V and J genes are TRBV28 and TRBJ2-7; 7 bases map to TRBD2. The germline V gene has CDR1 MDHEN and CDR2 SYDVKM. The CDR3 is 13 residues long. V was clipped by 6 bases and J by 2 bases; unmatched bases: 4. The DNA for the CDR3 is TGTGCCAGCAGGCTAGCGGCTACCTACGAGCAGTACTTC. It yields the protein CASRLAATYEQYF.

The V gene is TRBV5-1, the J gene TRBJ1-1; 7 nucleotides agree with TRBD1. The V gene end was trimmed by 2 bases and the J gene end by 4 bases; junction bases not matched to a gene: 8. The CDR3 extends over 15 amino acids. Looked up from germline, CDR1 is SGHRS and CDR2 is YFSETQ. CDR3 amino acids: CASSLQGLVGTEAFF. The CDR3 nucleotides are TGCGCCAGCAGCTTACAGGGGTTGGTCGGCACTGAAGCTTTCTTT.

With regard to this clonotype: A read error may explain this, as a much larger clone is one base away. This sequence joins TRBV3-1 and TRBJ2-3; 12 nucleotides agree with TRBD2. Germline loops: CDR1 LGHDT, CDR2 YNNKEL (reference sequence). CDR3 length equals 17 residues. DNA for the CDR3: TGTGCCAGCGGCCAAGTACTAGCGGGAGGCCCAGTTAGTGCGCAGTATTTT. Protein: CASGQVLAGGPVSAQYF.

This clonotype showed up many times. This CDR3 is CASSLEPGPRITDTQYF. The CDR3 DNA reads as TGTGCCAGCAGCTTAGAACCAGGTCCTCGCATCACAGATACGCAGTATTTT. V is TRBV7-6 and J is TRBJ2-3, with D uncertain. Trimming took 1 base from V and 2 from J, leaving 16 bases between them. The length of the CDR3 is 17 residues. Germline CDR1 and CDR2: SGHVS and FNYEAQ.

This clonotype was found many times. The chain combines TRBV6-1 with TRBJ1-2, with 8 bases matching TRBD1. The CDR3 spans 15 residues. Germline V gene sequence: CDR1 MNHNS, CDR2 SASEGT. V shed 3 bases, J shed 5 bases, and the junction held 8 bases outside the gene matches. This chain's CDR3 is CASSDPDRVGYGYTF. As DNA, the CDR3 is TGTGCCAGCAGTGACCCGGACAGGGTTGGGTATGGCTACACCTTC.

The V call is TRBV18, the J call TRBJ1-1; D unclear. The CDR3 contains 14 residues. The germline V and J ends were trimmed by 9 bases and 5 bases, with 19 bases remaining between them. CDR1 and CDR2 (germline): KGHSH, LQKENI. The CDR3 DNA reads TGTGCCAGTAGCCCCCAGGTCGGTCGGACTGAAGCTTTCTTT. Protein product: CASSPQVGRTEAFF.

The chain carries TRBV9 and TRBJ2-1; 8 bases are a match to TRBD1. Germline CDR1 SGDLS, CDR2 YYNGEE. The CDR3 is 14 residues long. The trim removed 3 bases at V and 5 bases at J, leaving 4 bases unmatched. The CDR3 DNA reads as TGTGCCAGCAGCGGGGGCAGGGGGCACAATGAGCAGTTCTTC. It translates to CASSGGRGHNEQFF.

The chain recombines TRBV28 with TRBJ2-5; TRBD1 agrees at 9 bases. CDR1 is MDHEN, CDR2 SYDVKM, per germline. With V trimmed by 4 bases and J by 5 bases, 8 bases remained unmatched. The CDR3 is 15 residues long. CDR3 DNA: TGTGCCAGCAGTTCAGAGGGGACAGGGATTGAGACCCAGTACTTC. It encodes CASSSEGTGIETQYF.